A selection of T cell receptor beta chains follows, all from one sample in a study of cytomegalovirus exposure and HLA in healthy donors. The protocol was immunoSEQ multiplex PCR, while the TCRdb copy is restricted to in-frame clones and leaves out a portion. Among 150,000 to 200,000 clones, roughly 81% were seen once, and the ten largest hold roughly 2.1%. Sequenced sample: PBMCs. The receptors originated from a man younger than 35 in good health and CMV-seropositive. Both conserved end residues are part of each CDR3. Each record gives: clone size, V gene, J gene, D gene, CDR3 protein, CDR3 DNA. D genes are given only for firm matches. For some rows the clone size is stated as once, few or many, or as a class when expanded; others skip it.

size: .; V: TRBV9; J: TRBJ2-1; D: .; CDR3: CASSVERWSYNEQFF; DNA: TGTGCCAGCAGCGTAGAGCGGTGGAGTTACAATGAGCAGTTCTTC
size: .; V: TRBV6-6; J: TRBJ2-2; D: .; CDR3: CASSPRQANTGELFF; DNA: TGTGCCAGCAGTCCCCGACAGGCGAACACCGGGGAGCTGTTTTTT
size: once; V: TRBV6-5; J: TRBJ2-1; D: TRBD2; CDR3: CASSYSVGGGANEQFF; DNA: TGTGCCAGCAGTTACTCGGTGGGCGGGGGGGCGAATGAGCAGTTCTTC
size: .; V: TRBV5-1; J: TRBJ1-1; D: .; CDR3: CASTPSGQRNTEAFF; DNA: TGCGCCAGCACCCCATCCGGACAGCGAAACACTGAAGCTTTCTTT
size: .; V: TRBV5-6; J: TRBJ2-4; D: .; CDR3: CASSGGLGRNNLAKNIQYF; DNA: TGTGCCAGCAGCGGAGGGTTAGGGCGGAACAATCTAGCCAAAAACATTCAGTACTTC
size: .; V: TRBV19; J: TRBJ1-2; D: .; CDR3: CASSTTAYGYTF; DNA: TGTGCCAGTAGTACGACAGCCTATGGCTACACCTTC
size: few; V: TRBV11-2; J: TRBJ1-6; D: TRBD1; CDR3: CASSPERGTGGTPLHF; DNA: TGTGCCAGCAGCCCAGAGAGGGGGACAGGGGGCACACCCCTCCACTTT
size: .; V: TRBV9; J: TRBJ1-1; D: .; CDR3: CASSVVGQLNTEAFF; DNA: TGTGCCAGCAGCGTAGTTGGGCAGTTGAACACTGAAGCTTTCTTT
size: .; V: TRBV4-2; J: TRBJ2-1; D: .; CDR3: CASSQGSYGSYNEQFF; DNA: TGTGCCAGCAGCCAAGGTAGTTACGGCTCCTACAATGAGCAGTTCTTC
size: .; V: TRBV4-3; J: TRBJ2-7; D: TRBD2; CDR3: CASSQGTGGAREQYF; DNA: TGCGCCAGCAGCCAAGGTACCGGGGGGGCTAGGGAGCAGTACTTC
size: .; V: TRBV21-1; J: TRBJ1-5; D: .; CDR3: CASPLGGGTYGNQPQHF; DNA: TGTGCCAGTCCTCTGGGAGGGGGTACATATGGCAATCAGCCCCAGCATTTT
size: .; V: TRBV6-5; J: TRBJ2-7; D: TRBD1; CDR3: CASRSLGTGRYEQYF; DNA: TGTGCCAGCAGGAGTTTAGGGACAGGACGCTACGAGCAGTACTTC
size: .; V: TRBV11-3; J: TRBJ1-3; D: .; CDR3: CASSLGQGGGNTIYF; DNA: TGTGCCAGCAGCTTAGGCCAGGGCGGAGGAAACACCATATATTTT
size: .; V: TRBV7-6; J: TRBJ2-3; D: TRBD2; CDR3: CASSLGSGGVTDTQYF; DNA: TGTGCCAGCAGCTTAGGTAGCGGGGGGGTGACAGATACGCAGTATTTT
size: few; V: TRBV7-9; J: TRBJ2-1; D: TRBD2; CDR3: CASRSGGANEQFF; DNA: TGTGCCAGCCGAAGCGGGGGCGCAAATGAGCAGTTCTTC
size: few; V: TRBV4-3; J: TRBJ2-1; D: TRBD2; CDR3: CASSQEIAGGNEQFF; DNA: TGCGCCAGCAGCCAAGAAATAGCGGGGGGGAATGAGCAGTTCTTC
size: .; V: TRBV2; J: TRBJ1-1; D: .; CDR3: CASRFTGSEAFF; DNA: TGTGCCAGCAGGTTTACAGGGTCTGAAGCTTTCTTT
size: .; V: TRBV6-6; J: TRBJ2-1; D: .; CDR3: CASSYLRFYNEQFF; DNA: TGTGCCAGCAGTTACCTCAGGTTTTACAATGAGCAGTTCTTC
size: .; V: TRBV11-2; J: TRBJ1-6; D: .; CDR3: CASSPSEGGYSPLHF; DNA: TGTGCCAGCAGCCCTAGCGAGGGTGGGTATTCACCCCTCCACTTT
size: .; V: TRBV7-9; J: TRBJ2-1; D: TRBD2; CDR3: CASSLEGGGALNEQFF; DNA: TGTGCCAGCAGCTTGGAAGGCGGGGGGGCCCTAAATGAGCAGTTCTTC
size: .; V: TRBV19; J: TRBJ1-5; D: TRBD1; CDR3: CASSIMFGQGDTGPQHF; DNA: TGTGCCAGTAGTATTATGTTTGGACAGGGGGACACAGGGCCCCAGCATTTT
size: few; V: TRBV12-5; J: TRBJ2-7; D: .; CDR3: CASGPGDRGYEQYF; DNA: TGTGCTAGTGGCCCCGGGGATCGGGGGTACGAGCAGTACTTC
size: .; V: TRBV7-2; J: TRBJ2-5; D: .; CDR3: CASSAGSRTQYF; DNA: TGTGCCAGCAGCGCGGGGTCGAGGACCCAGTACTTC
size: .; V: TRBV27; J: TRBJ1-1; D: TRBD1; CDR3: CASSSLPRDRVNTEAFF; DNA: TGTGCCAGCAGTTCCCTCCCACGGGACAGGGTGAACACTGAAGCTTTCTTT
size: .; V: TRBV5-1; J: TRBJ2-7; D: TRBD2; CDR3: CASSGGTSAHEQYF; DNA: TGCGCCAGCAGCGGGGGGACTAGCGCACACGAGCAGTACTTC
size: .; V: TRBV25-1; J: TRBJ1-3; D: .; CDR3: CASSPGNTIYF; DNA: TGTGCCAGCTCTCCTGGAAACACCATATATTTT
size: .; V: TRBV18; J: TRBJ1-4; D: .; CDR3: CASSSGVGEKLFF; DNA: TGTGCCAGCTCGAGCGGGGTAGGGGAAAAACTGTTTTTT
size: .; V: TRBV5-1; J: TRBJ1-4; D: .; CDR3: CASSLVGSDSEKLFF; DNA: TGCGCCAGCAGCTTGGTTGGGTCAGACTCAGAAAAACTGTTTTTT
size: .; V: TRBV7-2; J: TRBJ1-6; D: TRBD1; CDR3: CASSQGGTGGFYNSPLHF; DNA: TGTGCCAGCAGCCAGGGGGGGACAGGGGGCTTTTATAATTCACCCCTCCACTTT
size: .; V: TRBV14; J: TRBJ1-2; D: .; CDR3: CASSPDRTYGYTF; DNA: TGTGCCAGCAGCCCCGACAGAACCTATGGCTACACCTTC
size: .; V: TRBV6-5; J: TRBJ2-7; D: TRBD1; CDR3: CATPGTGAAYEQYF; DNA: TGTGCCACCCCCGGGACAGGGGCCGCCTACGAGCAGTACTTC
size: few; V: TRBV7-3; J: TRBJ2-5; D: TRBD1; CDR3: CASSLTAQDRGIETQYF; DNA: TGTGCCAGCAGCTTAACGGCCCAGGACAGGGGGATCGAGACCCAGTACTTC
size: .; V: TRBV10-3; J: TRBJ2-7; D: .; CDR3: CAIAQGSYEQYF; DNA: TGTGCCATTGCTCAGGGGTCCTACGAGCAGTACTTC
size: .; V: TRBV7-2; J: TRBJ2-1; D: TRBD2; CDR3: CASSLISRGGARNEQFF; DNA: TGTGCCAGCAGCTTAATTTCCCGCGGGGGGGCCCGCAATGAGCAGTTCTTC
size: .; V: TRBV6-1; J: TRBJ2-3; D: TRBD1; CDR3: CASRGTGGIDTQYF; DNA: TGTGCCAGCAGAGGGACAGGTGGAATAGATACGCAGTATTTT
size: .; V: TRBV19; J: TRBJ1-1; D: .; CDR3: CASSLPGQNTEAFF; DNA: TGTGCCAGTAGTTTACCGGGACAGAACACTGAAGCTTTCTTT
size: few; V: TRBV6-6; J: TRBJ2-7; D: .; CDR3: CASKEGTVPYEQYF; DNA: TGTGCCAGCAAAGAGGGAACGGTCCCCTACGAGCAGTACTTC
size: few; V: TRBV9; J: TRBJ2-2; D: .; CDR3: CASSGAGAGNTGELFF; DNA: TGTGCCAGCAGCGGGGCAGGCGCGGGAAACACCGGGGAGCTGTTTTTT
size: .; V: TRBV4-3; J: TRBJ1-6; D: TRBD1; CDR3: CASSQEPPGQGRTYNSPLHF; DNA: TGCGCCAGCAGCCAAGAACCCCCTGGACAGGGACGGACCTATAATTCACCCCTCCACTTT
size: .; V: TRBV9; J: TRBJ1-2; D: TRBD1; CDR3: CASSAGTGAGYGYTF; DNA: TGTGCCAGCAGCGCGGGGACAGGGGCCGGCTATGGCTACACCTTC
size: .; V: TRBV19; J: TRBJ2-3; D: .; CDR3: CASSPPKGQGHTDTQYF; DNA: TGTGCCAGTAGTCCGCCCAAGGGGCAGGGACACACAGATACGCAGTATTTT
size: .; V: TRBV7-2; J: TRBJ2-5; D: .; CDR3: CASSLGEETQYF; DNA: TGTGCCAGCAGCTTAGGCGAGGAGACCCAGTACTTC
size: .; V: TRBV5-6; J: TRBJ2-2; D: .; CDR3: CASSNQGTGELFF; DNA: TGTGCCAGCAGCAATCAGGGGACCGGGGAGCTGTTTTTT
size: .; V: TRBV7-2; J: TRBJ2-5; D: TRBD2; CDR3: CASSLGTSGGAETQYF; DNA: TGTGCCAGCAGCTTAGGGACTAGCGGGGGGGCGGAGACCCAGTACTTC
size: .; V: TRBV7-9; J: TRBJ2-5; D: TRBD2; CDR3: CASSLGLAGAQETQYF; DNA: TGTGCCAGCAGCTTAGGGCTAGCGGGGGCCCAAGAGACCCAGTACTTC
size: few; V: TRBV19; J: TRBJ2-4; D: TRBD1; CDR3: CASSPWTGPIAKNIQYF; DNA: TGTGCCAGTAGCCCATGGACAGGCCCTATAGCCAAAAACATTCAGTACTTC
size: once; V: TRBV7-3; J: TRBJ1-1; D: TRBD1; CDR3: CASNQGEGTEAFF; DNA: TGTGCCAGCAATCAGGGGGAAGGCACTGAAGCTTTCTTT
size: few; V: TRBV11-3; J: TRBJ2-7; D: TRBD2; CDR3: CASSLPGLAHEQYF; DNA: TGTGCCAGCAGCCTACCGGGACTAGCCCACGAGCAGTACTTC
size: .; V: TRBV19; J: TRBJ2-3; D: .; CDR3: CASSTLGKSDTQYF; DNA: TGTGCCAGTAGCACACTAGGGAAGTCAGATACGCAGTATTTT
size: .; V: TRBV5-1; J: TRBJ2-5; D: TRBD2; CDR3: CASSTGGSGGEETQYF; DNA: TGCGCCAGCAGCACTGGAGGTAGCGGGGGGGAAGAGACCCAGTACTTC
size: .; V: TRBV10-3; J: TRBJ1-1; D: TRBD1; CDR3: CAISEGGYSNTEAFF; DNA: TGTGCCATCAGTGAAGGGGGCTATTCTAACACTGAAGCTTTCTTT
size: .; V: TRBV6-6; J: TRBJ1-1; D: .; CDR3: CASSDRYTEAFF; DNA: TGTGCCAGCAGTGACAGGTACACTGAAGCTTTCTTT
size: .; V: TRBV7-9; J: TRBJ2-1; D: TRBD2; CDR3: CASSHDPPGGRYNEQFF; DNA: TGTGCCAGCAGCCACGACCCACCGGGGGGGCGGTACAATGAGCAGTTCTTC
size: .; V: TRBV5-1; J: TRBJ1-4; D: .; CDR3: CASSFSIATNEKLFF; DNA: TGCGCCAGCAGCTTTTCTATTGCAACTAATGAAAAACTGTTTTTT
size: .; V: TRBV28; J: TRBJ2-1; D: TRBD2; CDR3: CASSLPSGGAKHEQFF; DNA: TGTGCCAGCAGTCTCCCTAGCGGGGGGGCCAAACATGAGCAGTTCTTC
size: .; V: TRBV5-1; J: TRBJ2-2; D: TRBD2; CDR3: CASSPGTTPTGELFF; DNA: TGCGCCAGCAGCCCCGGGACTACTCCCACCGGGGAGCTGTTTTTT
size: .; V: TRBV2; J: TRBJ2-7; D: .; CDR3: CASSARIGEQYF; DNA: TGTGCCAGCAGTGCTAGGATCGGCGAGCAGTACTTC
size: .; V: TRBV29-1; J: TRBJ1-4; D: TRBD1; CDR3: CSVGSQGANEKLFF; DNA: TGCAGCGTTGGGTCTCAGGGGGCTAATGAAAAACTGTTTTTT
size: .; V: TRBV4-2; J: TRBJ2-2; D: .; CDR3: CASSQDLGGNTGELFF; DNA: TGTGCCAGCAGCCAAGATCTGGGGGGGAACACCGGGGAGCTGTTTTTT
size: .; V: TRBV4-1; J: TRBJ1-2; D: TRBD1; CDR3: CASSPRDRGSYGYTF; DNA: TGCGCCAGCAGCCCGAGGGACAGGGGAAGCTATGGCTACACCTTC